This TCR beta chain appears in the sequencing data of a study of blood T cell repertoires in COVID-19. For the study at large: There were acute and convalescent COVID-19 samples, and they came from the United States, Italy and Spain. Sources were T cells, B-cell-depleted T cells, or PBMCs; the material itself was cDNA or gDNA.

Seattle-derived patients entered the study during active infection and were followed longitudinally. V trimming: 3 bases; J trimming: 8 bases; junction bases outside the gene matches: 8. The CDR3 runs to 14 residues. Germline V gene data show CDR1 as MGHRA and CDR2 as YSYEKL. Authors' processing steps: Counts of nucleated cells, estimated from reference gene primer amplification, were obtained. Sequencing used immunoSEQ multiplex PCR; TCRdb keeps in-frame clones, though not all of them. That table furnishes V, J and clone size, whereas the DNA furnished D and trimming. The sample has some 25,000 clones, around 90% seen once; the top ten hold approximately 30%.

Sequenced sample: peripheral blood. The chain joins TRBV4-1 to TRBJ1-2, with TRBD1 matching 8 bases. The clonotype comes from a man aged 70-80 years with COVID-19, enrolled during active disease. The CDR3 is CASSQAGQAQGYTF. CDR3 DNA sequence: TGCGCCAGCAGCCAGGCGGGACAGGCGCAGGGCTACACCTTC.